Included here is one TCR beta chain sequence, with context. Its target is unknown. The record originates from a study of cytomegalovirus exposure and HLA in healthy donors. The CDR3 consists of 15 residues. The germline CDR1 and CDR2 sequences are MDHEN and SYDVKM. V shed 3 bases, J shed 3 bases, and the junction held 5 bases outside the gene matches. Study-wide points: HLA restriction was apparent for most CMV-associated TCR beta chains in a later analysis. It was assumed in the presence/absence analyses that sequencing depth was roughly uniform across donors. Prior analysis indicated that the majority of TCR beta V segments exhibited productivity approximately 87% or approximately 30% of the time. Per a later analysis, 16,951 TCR beta sequences showed association with HLA alleles at 0.05 false discovery rate.

The primer mix had 60 Vbeta and 13 Jbeta primers. The protocol was immunoSEQ multiplex PCR, while the TCRdb copy is restricted to in-frame clones and leaves out a portion. The repertoire holds 150,000 to 200,000 clones, 65% to 85% seen once, with more than 1.2% in the top ten. Sequencing input: PBMCs. The source of this sequence is a man aged 60 to 75 in good health and CMV-seronegative. This chain uses TRBV28 with TRBJ2-3; 8 bases line up with TRBD1. CDR3 sequence: CASSFGQGATDTQYF. In DNA, the CDR3 is TGTGCCAGCAGTTTTGGCCAGGGGGCGACAGATACGCAGTATTTT.